This TCR beta chain was recorded in a study of memory CD4+ T cells and cytomegalovirus serostatus. Assay used: immunoSEQ multiplex PCR; TCRdb lists only in-frame clones, some missing. The data contain 35,000 to 50,000 clones, 78% of them singletons. Single viable CD3+CD4+CD8-CD45RO+ cells were sorted as the memory CD4+ T cells. CDR3 size: 14 residues. V gave up 6 bases and J gave up 5 bases; unmatched junction bases: 2. Germline assignment: CDR1 SEHNR and CDR2 FQNEAQ (reference sequence). The chain recombines TRBV7-9 with TRBJ1-6; TRBD1 agrees at 9 bases. The receptor comes from an adult in good health and CMV-seronegative. Material: memory CD4+ T cells from blood. CDR3 in DNA: TGTGCCAGCAGGTGGACAGGGGATAATTCACCCCTCCACTTT. Its protein is CASRWTGDNSPLHF.